The clone carrying this T cell receptor beta chain was found many times. Germline-derived CDR1 and CDR2 are DFQATT and SNEGSKA (reference sequence). The ends lost 1 base at V and 0 bases at J; junction bases unmatched: 2. The CDR3 contains 16 residues. The source of the sample is a study of CD8+CD57+ T cells in acquired aplastic anemia. For the study at large: Sorted cells (CD4+ and CD8+) yielded DNA amounts that averaged approximately 3.1 ug.

Profiling that covered TCR beta VDJ and CDR3 relied on genomic DNA as its template. One entry per CDR3 protein, called by TCRdb with MiXCR from the reads. The data show a few hundred thousand distinct CDR3 sequences, 65% to 80% seen once. The sequence derives from a human donor in good health, serving as a control. The chain is built from TRBV20-1 and TRBJ2-2, with 10 bases matching TRBD2. Input material: sorted CD4+, CD8+, or CD8+CD57+ T cells (not recorded which) from PBMCs. In DNA, the CDR3 is TGCAGTGCTAGAGGAACTAGCGGGGCGAACACCGGGGAGCTGTTTTTT. Its protein is CSARGTSGANTGELFF.